These T cell receptor beta chains were read from a single sample in a study of cytomegalovirus exposure and HLA in healthy donors. The data were produced by immunoSEQ multiplex PCR, yet TCRdb's version contains in-frame clones alone and is incomplete. The sample lists 75,000 to 90,000 clones, around 10% seen once, with almost 25% in the top ten. The sample taken for sequencing was PBMCs. The receptors shown here come from a man aged 60 to 75 in good health and CMV-seropositive. Both conserved end residues are part of each CDR3. D genes are given only for firm matches. The size of a clone is reported for some rows only, either as once, few or many, or as a class for expanded clones.

j_call clone_size v_call d_call cdr3_nt cdr3_aa
TRBJ2-3 - TRBV7-7 TRBD1 TGTGCTAGCAGCCGGACAGGGGGCCGGGATACGCAGTATTTT CASSRTGGRDTQYF
TRBJ1-1 few TRBV5-1 TRBD1 TGCGCCAGCAGCTTGGAGGGGCAGGGGGGCACTGAAGCTTTCTTT CASSLEGQGGTEAFF
TRBJ1-1 - TRBV4-2 - TGTGCCAGCAGCCAGACAGAGAACACTGAAGCTTTCTTT CASSQTENTEAFF
TRBJ2-5 few TRBV5-4 - TGTGCCAGCAGCTTGGATCCAGATCAAGAGACCCAGTACTTC CASSLDPDQETQYF
TRBJ1-2 - TRBV28 TRBD1 TGTGCCAGCTGGATGGCTTCAGGGGGCAGCGGCTACACCTTC CASWMASGGSGYTF
TRBJ1-5 few TRBV30 - TGTGCCTGGAGTGTTTCAGGGGGCAATCAGCCCCAGCATTTT CAWSVSGGNQPQHF
TRBJ2-3 - TRBV7-9 TRBD2 TGTGCCAGCAGCGCGGTGGGCGGGGGGACAGATACGCAGTATTTT CASSAVGGGTDTQYF
TRBJ2-3 - TRBV10-3 - TGTGCCATCAGTGAGTCGAGTACGGATACGCAGTATTTT CAISESSTDTQYF
TRBJ2-5 - TRBV6-5 TRBD2 TGTGCCAGCAGTTACCCTGGGACTAGCGGCCAAGAGACCCAGTACTTC CASSYPGTSGQETQYF
TRBJ2-1 - TRBV5-1 - TGCGCCAGCAGCTTGGCCAGTCCAGGGAATGAGCAGTTCTTC CASSLASPGNEQFF
TRBJ2-7 - TRBV18 TRBD2 TGTGCCAGCTCACCAGGGACTAGCGGGCGAGGGGAGCAGTACTTC CASSPGTSGRGEQYF
TRBJ2-3 - TRBV19 TRBD1 TGTGCCAGTAGTATGGGACAGGGCCTAGGCACAGATACGCAGTATTTT CASSMGQGLGTDTQYF
TRBJ2-1 few TRBV5-4 TRBD2 TGTGCCAGCAGCGCGGGACTAGCTGCATCCTACAATGAGCAGTTCTTC CASSAGLAASYNEQFF
TRBJ2-3 - TRBV6-5 TRBD1 TGTGCCAGCAGTTACCTGGGACAGGGGGTTGAGGCGCAGTATTTT CASSYLGQGVEAQYF
TRBJ2-5 few TRBV30 - TGTGCCTGGAGAGGGAGTTCGAAGACCCAGTACTTC CAWRGSSKTQYF
TRBJ2-2 - TRBV18 TRBD1 TGTGCCAGCTCACCCTCCGGGACAGGGGCCACCGGGGAGCTGTTTTTT CASSPSGTGATGELFF
TRBJ2-1 - TRBV5-1 - TGCGCCAGCAGCTTGGGCGGGATAGAATACTACAATGAGCAGTTCTTC CASSLGGIEYYNEQFF
TRBJ1-1 - TRBV5-4 - TGTGCCAGCAGCTGGGACACCGGACAAGCTTTCTTT CASSWDTGQAFF
TRBJ2-1 - TRBV28 - TGTGCCAGCATCGAAGGGGCCGACCTCAATGAGCAGTTCTTC CASIEGADLNEQFF
TRBJ1-3 - TRBV28 - TGTGCCAGCAGTTTTGTACAGGGCTCTGGAAACACCATATATTTT CASSFVQGSGNTIYF
TRBJ2-5 few TRBV27 - TGTGCCAGCAGAGACCTCGGAGGTTCGGAGACCCAGTACTTC CASRDLGGSETQYF
TRBJ1-2 - TRBV6-1 - TGTGCCAGCAGGATAACGTTTCGGGACTATGGCTACACCTTC CASRITFRDYGYTF
TRBJ1-1 few TRBV7-3 - TGTGCCAGCAGCTTAAAATCTCCGGGGGTCGGGGCGAACACTGAAGCTTTCTTT CASSLKSPGVGANTEAFF
TRBJ2-2 few TRBV14 - TGTGCCAGCGGCCTAGCCAGATCTCGGTGGGACACCGGGGAGCTGTTTTTT CASGLARSRWDTGELFF
TRBJ2-5 few TRBV5-4 - TGTGCCAGCAGCTTCGAGGGTTTGGACCAAGAGACCCAGTACTTC CASSFEGLDQETQYF
TRBJ1-1 - TRBV11-2 TRBD1 TGTGCCAGCAGCAAGACCGGGACAGCCCTCTTAAACACTGAAGCTTTCTTT CASSKTGTALLNTEAFF
TRBJ1-5 few TRBV19 TRBD1 TGTGCCACCACATCCATCGGACAGGGCGGCTTCGGCAATCAGCCCCAGCATTTT CATTSIGQGGFGNQPQHF
TRBJ1-1 few TRBV20-1 TRBD1 TGCAGTGCCTCAGGGGGCACTGAAGCTTTCTTT CSASGGTEAFF
TRBJ1-1 - TRBV30 - TGTGCCTGGAGCTCACAGGGTCCGACTGAAGCTTTCTTT CAWSSQGPTEAFF
TRBJ1-4 few TRBV5-1 TRBD1 TGCGCCAGCAGCAAGGGACAGCCCTTAAACCCAACTAATGAAAAACTGTTTTTT CASSKGQPLNPTNEKLFF
TRBJ1-2 few TRBV5-6 TRBD1 TGTGCCAGCAGCTCAAACAGGGGTTTTCAATTATATGGCTACACCTTC CASSSNRGFQLYGYTF
TRBJ1-1 few TRBV10-3 TRBD1 TGTGCCATCGGGGACAGGGGTAACACTGAAGCTTTCTTT CAIGDRGNTEAFF
TRBJ2-3 few TRBV6-5 TRBD2 TGTGCCAGCAGTTCCAATAGCGGGAGAGCGACAGATACGCAGTATTTT CASSSNSGRATDTQYF
TRBJ2-7 - TRBV25-1 - TGTGCCAGCAGTGAATTCGGCAGGGACTACGAGCAGTACTTC CASSEFGRDYEQYF
TRBJ2-5 few TRBV9 TRBD2 TGTGCCAGCAGCGCCTATCCGGGACTAGGACAAGAGACCCAGTACTTC CASSAYPGLGQETQYF
TRBJ1-2 - TRBV6-1 - TGTGCCAGCAGTGTTTCGGGGGAAGGCTACACCTTC CASSVSGEGYTF
TRBJ2-2 - TRBV9 - TGTGCCAGCAGCCCAGGGGGCGGGGGGGCCGGGGAGCTGTTTTTT CASSPGGGGAGELFF
TRBJ2-5 few TRBV2 TRBD1 TGTGCCAGCAGTACCTCCGGGACAGGGGGCTGGGAGACCCAGTACTTC CASSTSGTGGWETQYF
TRBJ2-6 - TRBV9 - TGTGCCAGCAGCGTAGGGAGTTCTGGGGCCAACGTCCTGACTTTC CASSVGSSGANVLTF
TRBJ1-2 - TRBV19 TRBD1 TGTGCCAGTAGTATACCCGGACAGGGGGCGCGTGGCTACACCTTC CASSIPGQGARGYTF
TRBJ1-2 few TRBV7-3 TRBD1 TGTGCCAGCAGCCCCCAAAGCCGACAGGGGATCGATGGCTACACCTTC CASSPQSRQGIDGYTF
TRBJ2-3 - TRBV7-3 - TGTGCCAGCAGCTTGGCAGCGGCAGATACGCAGTATTTT CASSLAAADTQYF
TRBJ2-5 - TRBV4-1 TRBD2 TGCGCCAGCAGCCAACAGCTAGCGGGTTACCAAGAGACCCAGTACTTC CASSQQLAGYQETQYF
TRBJ2-4 few TRBV6-1 - TGTGCCAGCAGAAAGGAGGGCTGGGGAAACATTCAGTACTTC CASRKEGWGNIQYF
TRBJ1-1 few TRBV6-1 TRBD1 TGTGCCAGCAGTGAGGTACAGGGGGCCTCTGAAGCTTTCTTT CASSEVQGASEAFF
TRBJ2-7 few TRBV19 TRBD1 TGTGCCAGTAGTAGGGACAGGGGGTCCTACGAGCAGTACTTC CASSRDRGSYEQYF
TRBJ2-3 - TRBV5-4 - TGTGCCAGCAGCTTGCCCCAGGGAGATACGCAGTATTTT CASSLPQGDTQYF
TRBJ1-1 few TRBV6-5 - TGTGCCAGCAGTTACGACCAATGGGCTTTGAACACTGAAGCTTTCTTT CASSYDQWALNTEAFF
TRBJ1-2 - TRBV30 - TGTGCCTGGAGTGTACCTCGGCAGGGACAAGGCTACACCTTC CAWSVPRQGQGYTF